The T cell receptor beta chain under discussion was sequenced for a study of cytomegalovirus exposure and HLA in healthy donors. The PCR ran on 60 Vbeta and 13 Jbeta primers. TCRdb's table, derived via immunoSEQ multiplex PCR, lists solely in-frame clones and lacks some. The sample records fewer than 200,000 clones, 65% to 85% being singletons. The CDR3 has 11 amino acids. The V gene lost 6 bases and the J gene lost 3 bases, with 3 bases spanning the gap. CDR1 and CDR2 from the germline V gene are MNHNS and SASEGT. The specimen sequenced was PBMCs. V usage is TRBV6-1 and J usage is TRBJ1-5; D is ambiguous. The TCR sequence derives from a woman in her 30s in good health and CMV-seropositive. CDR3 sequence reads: CASSLNQPQHF. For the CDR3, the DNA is TGTGCCAGCAGCCTCAATCAGCCCCAGCATTTT.